This TCR beta chain was identified during a study of cytomegalovirus exposure and HLA in healthy donors. The PCR used 60 Vbeta and 13 Jbeta primers. The table came from immunoSEQ multiplex PCR; TCRdb's copy has only in-frame clones and leaves some out. The data hold about 180,000 clones, with approximately 81% observed a single time. Between the trimmed V and J ends, which lost 1 base and 5 bases, there was a span of 7 bases. The CDR3 extends over 13 amino acids. Germline CDR1 SGHKS, CDR2 YYEKEE (reference sequence). Material: PBMCs. This sequence was found in a male donor in good health and CMV-seronegative. The V gene is TRBV5-5, the J gene TRBJ1-5; tentatively, D is TRBD1 (5 bases). The DNA for the CDR3 is TGTGCCAGCAGCTTGTTAGGGGATCAGCCCCAGCATTTT. Translation gives CASSLLGDQPQHF.